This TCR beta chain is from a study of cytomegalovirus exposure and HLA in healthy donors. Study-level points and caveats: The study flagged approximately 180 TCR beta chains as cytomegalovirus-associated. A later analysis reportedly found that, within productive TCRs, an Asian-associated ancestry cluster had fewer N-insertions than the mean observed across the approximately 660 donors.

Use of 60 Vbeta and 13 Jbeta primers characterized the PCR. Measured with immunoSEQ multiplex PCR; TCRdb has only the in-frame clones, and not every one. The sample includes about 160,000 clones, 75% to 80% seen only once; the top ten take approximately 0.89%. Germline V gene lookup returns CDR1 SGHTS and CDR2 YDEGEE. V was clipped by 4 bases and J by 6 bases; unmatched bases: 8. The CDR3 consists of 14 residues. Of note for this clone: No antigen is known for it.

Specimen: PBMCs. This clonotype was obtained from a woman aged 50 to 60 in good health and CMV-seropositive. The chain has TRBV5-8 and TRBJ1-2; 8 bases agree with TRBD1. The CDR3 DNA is TGTGCCAGCAGCATCGGACAGGGCCGAAATGGCTACACCTTC. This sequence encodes CASSIGQGRNGYTF.